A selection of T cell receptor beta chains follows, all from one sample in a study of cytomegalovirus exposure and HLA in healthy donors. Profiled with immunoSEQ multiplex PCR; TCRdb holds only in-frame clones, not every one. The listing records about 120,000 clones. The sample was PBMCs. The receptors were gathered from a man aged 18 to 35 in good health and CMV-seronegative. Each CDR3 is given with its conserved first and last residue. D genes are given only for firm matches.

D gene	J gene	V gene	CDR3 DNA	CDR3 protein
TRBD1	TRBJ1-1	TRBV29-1	TGCAGCGTGGTTACAGGGGGGAACACTGAAGCTTTCTTT	CSVVTGGNTEAFF
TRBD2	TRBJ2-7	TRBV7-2	TGTGCCAGCAGCCCAGACTGGACTAGCGGAGCCTACGAGCAGTACTTC	CASSPDWTSGAYEQYF
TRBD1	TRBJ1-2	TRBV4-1	TGCGCCAGCAGCCACCTACGTACTGGACAGGGGGAAGGCTACACCTTC	CASSHLRTGQGEGYTF
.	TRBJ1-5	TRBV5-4	TGTGCCAGCAGCTTGGGAGGGAATAGCAATCAGCCCCAGCATTTT	CASSLGGNSNQPQHF
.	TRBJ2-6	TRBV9	TGTGCCAGCAGCGTCTCCGCGGTGGGGGCCAACGTCCTGACTTTC	CASSVSAVGANVLTF
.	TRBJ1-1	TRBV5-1	TGCGCCAGCAGCCAACTGGTGGGCTGGACTGAAGCTTTCTTT	CASSQLVGWTEAFF
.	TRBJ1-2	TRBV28	TGTGCCAGCAGTTTATATACGGGGAACTATGGCTACACCTTC	CASSLYTGNYGYTF
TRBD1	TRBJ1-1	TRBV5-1	TGCGCCAGCAGCTTGACAGGGGCGTCGTTGAACACTGAAGCTTTCTTT	CASSLTGASLNTEAFF
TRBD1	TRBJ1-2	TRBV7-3	TGTGCCAGCAGCTCAAACCCGGACAGGGAAGTAAGTGGCTACACCTTC	CASSSNPDREVSGYTF
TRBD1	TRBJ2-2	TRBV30	TGTGCCTGGAGTGTCCTGGGACAGGGTAACACCGGGGAGCTGTTTTTT	CAWSVLGQGNTGELFF
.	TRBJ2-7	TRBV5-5	TGTGCCAGCAGCTTCGGGGTAGATCAGTACTTC	CASSFGVDQYF